The rows below give T cell receptor beta chains drawn from one sample of a study of cytomegalovirus exposure and HLA in healthy donors. TCRdb's table, derived via immunoSEQ multiplex PCR, lists solely in-frame clones and lacks some. The sample includes fewer than 350,000 clones, roughly 89% of them seen just once. The sequenced sample consisted of PBMCs. Receptors originate from a woman aged 18 to 35 in good health and CMV-seronegative. CDR3s include the opening cysteine and the closing phenylalanine or tryptophan. The order of the fields is V gene, J gene, clone size, D gene, CDR3 protein, CDR3 DNA. The D gene is left open where the match is weak. The size entry is marked missing in some rows and otherwise reads once, few, many or a size class.

>TRBV2|TRBJ2-2|NA|NA
CASRRIAGELFF
TGTGCCAGCAGGAGAATTGCCGGGGAGCTGTTTTTT
>TRBV2|TRBJ2-7|NA|TRBD1
CASSESGTGTYEQYF
TGTGCCAGCAGTGAATCTGGGACAGGGACCTACGAGCAGTACTTC
>TRBV19|TRBJ2-7|NA|TRBD2
CASMGPGLADSYEQYF
TGTGCCAGTATGGGCCCCGGACTAGCGGATTCCTACGAGCAGTACTTC
>TRBV7-2|TRBJ2-7|NA|TRBD1
CASSPGTGGYEQYF
TGTGCCAGCAGCCCCGGGACAGGGGGCTACGAGCAGTACTTC
>TRBV9|TRBJ2-1|once|TRBD2
CASSVGSGTNEQFF
TGTGCCAGCAGCGTCGGTAGCGGGACGAATGAGCAGTTCTTC
>TRBV5-1|TRBJ1-4|once|NA
CASSLDNPGLLNEKLFF
TGCGCCAGCAGCTTGGACAATCCGGGACTTTTAAATGAAAAACTGTTTTTT
>TRBV6-5|TRBJ2-7|NA|NA
CASSYWGRRIHEQYF
TGTGCCAGCAGTTATTGGGGGCGTCGAATCCACGAGCAGTACTTC
>TRBV10-2|TRBJ2-2|once|NA
CASSIGTGELFF
TGCGCCAGCAGCATCGGGACCGGGGAGCTGTTTTTT
>TRBV5-6|TRBJ2-7|NA|NA
CASKRTGESSYEQYF
TGTGCCAGCAAAAGAACAGGAGAAAGCTCCTACGAGCAGTACTTC
>TRBV10-3|TRBJ1-1|NA|TRBD1
CATEGRDRGAFF
TGTGCCACAGAGGGGAGGGACAGGGGGGCTTTCTTT
>TRBV30|TRBJ1-1|NA|NA
CASLRGNTEAFF
TGTGCCTCCCTCCGAGGGAACACTGAAGCTTTCTTT
>TRBV5-6|TRBJ1-2|NA|NA
CASSPLDKGPGGYTF
TGTGCCAGCAGCCCCTTGGATAAGGGGCCGGGCGGCTACACCTTC
>TRBV2|TRBJ2-5|NA|NA
CASSETQGQETQYF
TGTGCCAGCAGTGAGACCCAGGGCCAAGAGACCCAGTACTTC
>TRBV2|TRBJ2-5|NA|TRBD1
CASSVRQGGETQYF
TGTGCCAGCAGTGTGAGACAGGGTGGGGAGACCCAGTACTTC
>TRBV5-1|TRBJ2-7|NA|TRBD1
CASSLAAGTGGYEQYF
TGCGCCAGCAGCTTGGCGGCCGGGACAGGGGGATACGAGCAGTACTTC
>TRBV9|TRBJ2-1|NA|TRBD2
CASSEEGGGAYGEQFF
TGTGCCAGCAGCGAAGAAGGCGGGGGGGCCTACGGTGAGCAGTTCTTC
>TRBV5-1|TRBJ1-1|NA|TRBD1
CASSLQGQGNTEAFF
TGCGCCAGCAGCTTACAGGGGCAGGGGAACACTGAAGCTTTCTTT
>TRBV11-1|TRBJ2-1|NA|NA
CASSPTIRDIYNEQFF
TGTGCCAGCAGCCCAACGATCCGGGACATATACAATGAGCAGTTCTTC
>TRBV2|TRBJ1-2|NA|TRBD1
CASIWVAGGAPGYTF
TGTGCCAGCATCTGGGTGGCAGGGGGCGCCCCTGGCTACACCTTC
>TRBV27|TRBJ2-1|NA|TRBD2
CASSLWGLAGAGEQFF
TGTGCCAGCAGTTTATGGGGACTAGCGGGGGCCGGGGAGCAGTTCTTC
>TRBV10-2|TRBJ1-2|NA|TRBD1
CASSGTENNYGYTF
TGCGCCAGCAGCGGGACAGAAAATAACTATGGCTACACCTTC
>TRBV6-1|TRBJ1-1|NA|NA
CASSGQLNTEAFF
TGTGCCAGCAGTGGACAGCTGAACACTGAAGCTTTCTTT
>TRBV27|TRBJ1-2|NA|NA
CASSHGGGGYGYTF
TGTGCCAGCAGTCATGGGGGCGGCGGGTATGGCTACACCTTC
>TRBV11-2|TRBJ1-2|NA|NA
CASSSAGAEILPFYGYTF
TGTGCCAGCAGCTCGGCGGGGGCCGAGATTCTTCCCTTCTATGGCTACACCTTC
>TRBV5-1|TRBJ2-7|NA|TRBD2
CASSASGTRSYEQYF
TGCGCCAGCAGCGCATCCGGGACTAGATCCTACGAGCAGTACTTC
>TRBV5-4|TRBJ2-7|NA|TRBD1
CASSLGDRGPSYEQYF
TGTGCCAGCAGCTTGGGGGACAGGGGACCCTCCTACGAGCAGTACTTC
>TRBV2|TRBJ2-7|NA|TRBD1
CASIGGDRDEQYF
TGTGCCAGCATAGGCGGGGACAGGGACGAGCAGTACTTC
>TRBV9|TRBJ2-7|NA|NA
CASSVASSYEQYF
TGTGCCAGCAGCGTAGCGTCCTCCTACGAGCAGTACTTC
>TRBV18|TRBJ1-1|NA|NA
CASSPPRRQMNTEAFF
TGTGCCAGCTCACCTCCCCGCCGACAGATGAACACTGAAGCTTTCTTT
>TRBV23-1|TRBJ2-6|once|NA
CASSDRTTTNSGANVLTF
TGCGCCAGCAGTGACCGGACAACTACTAACTCTGGGGCCAACGTCCTGACTTTC
>TRBV6-6|TRBJ2-1|NA|NA
CASSSSTGAYNEQFF
NA
>TRBV7-9|TRBJ1-4|NA|TRBD1
CASSPLTGGHEKLFF
TGTGCCAGCAGCCCCCTGACAGGGGGCCATGAAAAACTGTTTTTT
>TRBV28|TRBJ1-6|NA|TRBD1
CASSPQGSYNSPLHF
TGTGCCAGCAGTCCACAGGGGTCCTATAATTCACCCCTCCACTTT
>TRBV4-1|TRBJ1-1|NA|NA
CASSQGPSQTEAFF
TGCGCCAGCAGCCAAGGTCCGAGCCAAACTGAAGCTTTCTTT
>TRBV25-1|TRBJ1-1|NA|TRBD1
CASGGTGNTEAFF
TGTGCCAGCGGAGGGACAGGGAACACTGAAGCTTTCTTT
>TRBV5-1|TRBJ1-3|NA|NA
CASSSTGSDGNTIYF
TGCGCCAGCAGCTCCACAGGGTCTGACGGAAACACCATATATTTT
>TRBV4-1|TRBJ2-7|NA|TRBD2
CASSPTSVESYEQYF
TGCGCCAGCAGCCCGACTAGCGTTGAGTCCTACGAGCAGTACTTC
>TRBV5-1|TRBJ1-2|NA|NA
CASSLAGEGVLDYGYTF
TGCGCCAGCAGCTTGGCCGGAGAGGGGGTTTTGGACTATGGCTACACCTTC
>TRBV5-3|TRBJ1-2|NA|TRBD1
CAREKGQGHRNYGYTF
TGTGCCAGAGAAAAAGGACAGGGACACAGGAACTATGGCTACACCTTC
>TRBV13|TRBJ1-2|NA|NA
CASSLERGAGRDYGYTF
TGTGCCAGCAGCTTAGAACGTGGGGCCGGCAGGGACTATGGCTACACCTTC
>TRBV25-1|TRBJ1-5|NA|NA
CASSDGGGGNQPQHF
TGTGCCAGCAGTGATGGGGGAGGAGGGAATCAGCCCCAGCATTTT
>TRBV19|TRBJ1-5|NA|TRBD1
CASSLTGGQPQHF
TGTGCCAGTAGTCTTACAGGGGGTCAGCCCCAGCATTTT
>TRBV10-3|TRBJ1-1|NA|TRBD1
CAISESMRQGSTEAFF
TGTGCCATCAGTGAGTCAATGCGACAGGGAAGCACTGAAGCTTTCTTT
>TRBV4-1|TRBJ2-7|NA|NA
CASSQDTGSYEQYF
TGCGCCAGCAGCCAAGATACAGGGTCCTACGAGCAGTACTTC
>TRBV23-1|TRBJ2-5|NA|NA
CASETQGSAVTQYF
TGCGCCAGCGAAACACAGGGCTCAGCGGTGACCCAGTACTTC
>TRBV9|TRBJ2-1|NA|TRBD2
CASSVQKGGGVYNEQFF
TGTGCCAGCAGCGTCCAAAAGGGCGGGGGGGTTTACAATGAGCAGTTCTTC